This T cell receptor (beta chain) was captured in a study of T cell changes during pregnancy in multiple sclerosis. Trimming shortened V by 0 bases and J by 6 bases, and 14 bases separated the two germline ends. Germline assignment: CDR1 MNHEY and CDR2 SMNVEV (reference sequence). This CDR3 spans 16 amino acids. Generated by immunoSEQ multiplex PCR, the TCRdb table keeps only in-frame clones and is missing some. The table shows around 20,000 clones, with 85% to 90% occurring only once. The sequence derives from a female donor with multiple sclerosis, enrolled in a pregnancy study. The sequenced sample was CD8+ T cells from peripheral blood mononuclear cells, obtained after pregnancy. The chain employs TRBV27 and TRBJ2-2, with TRBD1 as a possible D gene (6 bases). In DNA form, the CDR3 reads TGTGCCAGCAGTTTATCGTGGGGGCCGGGCGCCGGGGAGCTGTTTTTT. This encodes CASSLSWGPGAGELFF.